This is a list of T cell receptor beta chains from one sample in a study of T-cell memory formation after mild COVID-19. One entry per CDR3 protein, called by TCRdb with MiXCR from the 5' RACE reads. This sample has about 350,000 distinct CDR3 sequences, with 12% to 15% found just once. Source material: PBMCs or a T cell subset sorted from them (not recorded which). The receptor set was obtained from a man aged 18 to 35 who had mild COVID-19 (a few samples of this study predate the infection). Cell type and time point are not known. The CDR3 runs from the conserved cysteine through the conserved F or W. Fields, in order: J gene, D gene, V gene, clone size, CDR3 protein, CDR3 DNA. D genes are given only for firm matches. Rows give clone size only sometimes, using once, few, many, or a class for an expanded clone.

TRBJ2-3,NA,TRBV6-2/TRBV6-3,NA,CASSIPATDTQYF,TGTGCCAGCAGCATACCTGCTACAGATACGCAGTATTTT
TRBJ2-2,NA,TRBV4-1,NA,CASSQDFVSTGELFF,TGCGCCAGCAGCCAAGATTTTGTGTCTACCGGGGAGCTGTTTTTT
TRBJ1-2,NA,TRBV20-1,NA,CSAATPGAANYGYTF,TGCAGTGCCGCCACGCCCGGGGCGGCTAACTATGGCTACACCTTC
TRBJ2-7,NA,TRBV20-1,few,CSARAGGTTYEQYF,TGCAGTGCTAGAGCGGGGGGCACAACCTACGAGCAGTACTTC
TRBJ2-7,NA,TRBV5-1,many,CASSAAGRAYEQYF,TGCGCCAGCAGCGCCGCCGGGCGAGCCTACGAGCAGTACTTC
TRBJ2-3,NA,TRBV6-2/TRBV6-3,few,CASSPLRDSDAQYF,TGTGCCAGCAGCCCTTTAAGGGACTCCGATGCGCAGTATTTT
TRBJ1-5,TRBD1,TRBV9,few,CASSVGQGYGVCNQPQHF,TGTGCCAGCAGCGTCGGACAGGGGTACGGAGTTTGCAATCAGCCCCAGCATTTT
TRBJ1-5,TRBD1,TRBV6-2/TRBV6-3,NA,CASSYQGGNQPQHF,TGTGCCAGCAGTTATCAGGGGGGCAATCAGCCCCAGCATTTT
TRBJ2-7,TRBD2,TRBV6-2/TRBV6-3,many,CASSSLTSGGISYEQYF,TGTGCCAGCAGTTCCCTCACTAGCGGGGGGATTTCCTACGAGCAGTACTTC
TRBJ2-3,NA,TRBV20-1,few,CSARVSLPSTDTQYF,TGCAGTGCTAGAGTTTCATTACCGAGCACAGATACGCAGTATTTT
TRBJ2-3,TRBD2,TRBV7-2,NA,CASSYPTSRMDTQYF,TGTGCCAGCAGCTACCCGACTAGCAGGATGGATACGCAGTATTTT
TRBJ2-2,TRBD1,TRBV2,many,CASSRTGTNTGELFF,TGTGCCAGCAGCAGGACAGGGACGAACACCGGGGAGCTGTTTTTT
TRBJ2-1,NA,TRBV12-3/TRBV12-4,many,CASSFLGDVNEQFF,TGTGCCAGCAGTTTCTTAGGAGATGTAAATGAGCAGTTCTTC
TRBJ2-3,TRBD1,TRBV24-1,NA,CATSPSGTGTSTDTQYF,TGTGCCACCAGCCCTTCCGGGACAGGGACTTCCACAGATACGCAGTATTTT
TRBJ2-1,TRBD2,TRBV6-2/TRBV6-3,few,CANGGIYNEQFF,TGTGCCAACGGGGGGATCTACAATGAGCAGTTCTTC
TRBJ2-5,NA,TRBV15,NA,CATSRDREVWRETQYF,TGTGCCACCAGCAGAGATAGGGAGGTGTGGAGGGAGACCCAGTACTTC
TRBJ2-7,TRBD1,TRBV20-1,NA,CSASGTGGYEQYF,TGCAGTGCTTCCGGGACAGGGGGCTACGAGCAGTACTTC
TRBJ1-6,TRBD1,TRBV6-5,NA,CASGRTGVNSPLHF,TGTGCCAGCGGTAGGACAGGGGTTAATTCACCCCTCCACTTT
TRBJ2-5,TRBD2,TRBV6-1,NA,CASSVSSGYQETQYF,TGTGCCAGCAGTGTGTCTAGCGGGTACCAAGAGACCCAGTACTTC
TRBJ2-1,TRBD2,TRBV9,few,CASSVASSGGSGHNEQFF,TGTGCCAGCAGCGTAGCCTCTAGCGGGGGAAGCGGCCACAATGAGCAGTTCTTC